The 31 T cell receptor beta chains below were found in one sample sequenced in a study of PD-1 blockade in classical Hodgkin lymphoma. The repertoire was sequenced with immunoSEQ multiplex PCR; TCRdb's copy has only in-frame clones and lacks some. This sample yields about 43,000 clones, of which around three quarters are seen a single time; 2.5% to 3% belongs to the top ten. Every patient had relapsed following autologous stem cell transplantation, and cohorts differed in brentuximab vedotin exposure. The input for sequencing was peripheral blood mononuclear cells (PBMCs), taken before the second cycle of nivolumab. These receptors were taken from a human donor with classical Hodgkin lymphoma.

The chain uses TRBV6-5 and TRBJ2-1; D may be TRBD1 (5 bases). Between the trimmed V and J ends, which lost 0 bases and 8 bases, there was a span of 17 bases. The germline V gene has CDR1 MNHEY and CDR2 SVGAGI. The CDR3 has 16 amino acids. Here the CDR3 DNA reads TGTGCCAGCAGTTACTCGCCTAAAGGGGCCTTGGATGAGCAGTTCTTC. Protein product: CASSYSPKGALDEQFF.

This clone was recorded a few times. The rearrangement links TRBV12-5 to TRBJ2-1, with D possibly TRBD2 on 5 matching bases. The CDR3 is made up of 11 amino acids. Germline V gene lookup returns CDR1 LGHNT and CDR2 FRNRAP. V was shortened by 5 bases and J by 8 bases, with 7 bases between the two germline ends. CDR3 in DNA: TGTGCTAGTGGTAGCGGCTATGAGCAGTTCTTC. Translated: CASGSGYEQFF.

J is TRBJ2-7 and V is TRBV6-5; 10 nucleotides line up with TRBD2. The trim removed 6 bases at V and 0 bases at J, leaving 2 bases unmatched. The CDR3 covers 14 residues. CDR1 and CDR2 (germline): MNHEY, SVGAGI. The CDR3 nucleotides read TGTGCCAGCAGCAGACTAGCGGGCTCCTACGAGCAGTACTTC. It codes for CASSRLAGSYEQYF.

The chain couples TRBV7-2 to TRBJ2-5; D gene ambiguous. Germline V gives CDR1 SGHTA, CDR2 FQGNSA. The CDR3 is 16 amino acids. Trimming stripped 5 bases from V and 2 bases from J, with 18 bases between. The CDR3 DNA sequence: TGTGCCAGCAGCCCGAGGTGGGTTGTCGGTCAAGAGACCCAGTACTTC. It codes for CASSPRWVVGQETQYF. Supplemented by reference TRBV7-2 and TRBJ2-5, the full variable domain reads GAGVSQSPSNKVTEKGKDVELRCDPISGHTALYWYRQSLGQGLEFLIYFQGNSAPDKSGLPSDRFSAERTGGSVSTLTIQRTQQEDSAVYLCASSPRWVVGQETQYFGPGTRLLVL.

V and J are TRBV4-1 and TRBJ2-1; D uncertain. Trimming took off 8 bases at V and 8 bases at J, with 22 bases between the two ends. Germline V gives CDR1 MGHRA, CDR2 YSYEKL. The CDR3 extends over 15 amino acids. CDR3 coding DNA: TGCGCCAGCCTGGCCCATGGTGGCTCCCGGGATGAGCAGTTCTTC. As protein: CASLAHGGSRDEQFF.

The chain couples TRBV4-3 to TRBJ2-1, with D possibly matching TRBD1 (6 bases). The V gene lost 0 bases and the J gene lost 3 bases, with 12 bases spanning the gap. The germline gives CDR1 LGHNA, CDR2 YSLEER. The CDR3 extends over 16 amino acids. The CDR3: CASSQDPGQSYNEQFF. The CDR3 nucleotides are TGCGCCAGCAGCCAAGATCCCGGACAGAGCTACAATGAGCAGTTCTTC.

This chain uses TRBV7-6 with TRBJ2-1, with TRBD2 matching 14 bases. The CDR3 extends over 20 amino acids. With V trimmed by 5 bases and J by 7 bases, 19 bases remained unmatched. Germline loops: CDR1 SGHVS, CDR2 FNYEAQ. DNA of the CDR3: TGTGCCAGCAGCCCACGCTTGACTAGCGGGAGGGCCAGTGTTCGGAATGAGCAGTTCTTC. Translating gives CASSPRLTSGRASVRNEQFF.

The rearrangement links TRBV15 to TRBJ2-3; tentative D call: TRBD1 (6 bases). V lost 5 bases and J 3 bases, leaving 18 bases between the germline ends. The germline V gene has CDR1 LNHNV and CDR2 YYDKDF (reference sequence). The CDR3 spans 16 residues. The CDR3 here is CATSPTGVRGTDTQYF. CDR3 sequence (DNA): TGTGCCACCAGCCCCACAGGAGTCAGGGGAACAGATACGCAGTATTTT.

The chain has TRBV28 and TRBJ1-2; tentative D call: TRBD1 (5 bases). Trimming stripped 4 bases from V and 8 bases from J, with 11 bases between. Germline V gene lookup returns CDR1 MDHEN and CDR2 SYDVKM. The CDR3 extends over 12 amino acids. The DNA for the CDR3 is TGTGCCAGCAGTTCAAGACAGCCAGGCTACACCTTC. It yields the protein CASSSRQPGYTF.

V usage is TRBV2 and J usage is TRBJ2-7; D call uncertain. The CDR3 is 12 residues long. Trimming shortened V by 6 bases and J by 3 bases, and 9 bases separated the two germline ends. Germline lookup yields CDR1 SNHLY and CDR2 FYNNEI. CDR3 coding DNA: TGTGCCAGCAGAGCGCTCGGCTACGAGCAGTACTTC. It yields the protein CASRALGYEQYF.

The chain recombines TRBV9 with TRBJ1-4; D gene unclear. The CDR3 loop spans 15 amino acids. V lost 0 bases, J lost 6 bases, and 12 bases lay in between. The germline V gene has CDR1 SGDLS and CDR2 YYNGEE. CDR3 DNA: TGTGCCAGCAGCGTAGACAACGGAGGTGATGAAAAACTGTTTTTT. Protein: CASSVDNGGDEKLFF.

For the CDR3, the DNA is TGTGCCAGCAGTGAAGGACTAGCGGTTATCGTTCCCGGGGAGCTGTTTTTT. Protein product: CASSEGLAVIVPGELFF. The rearrangement uses TRBV6-1 and TRBJ2-2, with TRBD2 matching over 9 bases. Trimming took 1 base from V and 6 from J; bases not matched to a gene: 9. From germline, CDR1 is MNHNS and CDR2 SASEGT. The CDR3 is made up of 17 amino acids.

This clone turned up a few times. The chain employs TRBV4-3 and TRBJ1-2; D gene uncertain. CDR1 is LGHNA and CDR2 is YSLEER in the germline V gene. Trimming stripped 0 bases from V and 5 bases from J, with 13 bases between. The CDR3 loop spans 15 amino acids. The CDR3 DNA reads TGCGCCAGCAGCCAAGAAAGGACGGGTTCTTATGGCTACACCTTC. Protein: CASSQERTGSYGYTF.

V usage is TRBV4-3 and J usage is TRBJ2-7, with TRBD1 identical over 7 bases. Per germline, CDR1 LGHNA and CDR2 YSLEER. With 1 base clipped from V and 6 bases from J, the junction kept 9 bases outside the gene matches. The CDR3 runs to 15 residues. The CDR3 DNA reads TGCGCCAGCAGCCAAGTGGGGACAGTGCTTCGCGAGCAGTACTTC. The encoded protein is CASSQVGTVLREQYF.

J is TRBJ2-3 and V is TRBV4-1; D uncertain. Germline CDR1 MGHRA, CDR2 YSYEKL. V was pared by 3 bases and J by 5 bases, with 9 bases between. This CDR3 is 13 amino acids long. DNA for the CDR3: TGCGCCAGCAGCCAGCCTAATGGAGATACGCAGTATTTT. Its translation: CASSQPNGDTQYF.

V and J are TRBV27 and TRBJ1-2; 8 bases match TRBD1. V shed 4 bases, J shed 1 base, and the junction held 8 bases outside the gene matches. This CDR3 is 16 amino acids long. Germline CDR1 reads MNHEY; CDR2 reads SMNVEV (reference sequence). In DNA, the CDR3 is TGTGCCAGCAGTTCTGTCGCGGACAGGGATAACTATGGCTACACCTTC. Translated: CASSSVADRDNYGYTF.

The chain carries TRBV15 and TRBJ1-5, with D tentatively TRBD1 (5 bases). V was pared by 6 bases and J by 6 bases, with 15 bases between. The CDR3 spans 14 residues. The germline V gene has CDR1 LNHNV and CDR2 YYDKDF (reference sequence). In DNA, the CDR3 is TGTGCCACCAGTACCGACAGAGAAACTCAGCCCCAGCATTTT. This encodes CATSTDRETQPQHF.

The chain recombines TRBV9 with TRBJ2-1, with TRBD2 matching 10 bases. Germline CDR1 SGDLS, CDR2 YYNGEE. V gave up 4 bases and J gave up 7 bases; unmatched junction bases: 11. The CDR3 runs to 16 residues. CDR3 sequence reads: CASSPGAGGSANEQFF. CDR3 in DNA: TGTGCCAGCAGCCCGGGAGCGGGAGGGTCTGCAAATGAGCAGTTCTTC.

A few counts support this clone. V gene TRBV30 combines with J gene TRBJ1-1; D is perhaps TRBD1 (6 bases). This CDR3 region has 13 residues. Between the trimmed V and J ends, which lost 5 bases and 1 base, there was a span of 11 bases. Germline V lookup: CDR1 GTSNPN, CDR2 SVGIG (reference sequence). In DNA form, the CDR3 reads TGTGCCTGGGGGTGGGGGCAGAACACTGAAGCTTTCTTT. Amino acid sequence: CAWGWGQNTEAFF.

V gene TRBV7-2 combines with J gene TRBJ1-1; unclear D gene. The CDR3 consists of 10 residues. The germline gives CDR1 SGHTA, CDR2 FQGNSA. CDR3 sequence (DNA): TGTGCAAGCGGGAACACTGAAGCTTTCTTT. This codes for CASGNTEAFF.

The genes are TRBV19 and TRBJ1-1; D remains unclear. There are 13 residues in the CDR3. Looked up from germline, CDR1 is LNHDA and CDR2 is SQIVND (reference sequence). Trimming cost V 3 bases and J 3 bases, with 8 bases left between them. CDR3 coding DNA: TGTGCCAGTAGTATTTACGGACACACTGAAGCTTTCTTT. Amino acid sequence: CASSIYGHTEAFF.

The rearrangement uses TRBV25-1 and TRBJ2-1, with D possibly being TRBD1 or TRBD2 (5 bases each). Trimming took off 5 bases at V and 7 bases at J, with 21 bases between the two ends. Germline CDR1 is MGHDK and CDR2 is SYGVNS. This CDR3 contains 16 residues. In DNA form, the CDR3 reads TGTGCCAGCAGTCCCACCCCGGGGCTGGGCCTGAATGAGCAGTTCTTC. This codes for CASSPTPGLGLNEQFF.

By sample share, this clone is medium-sized. The chain's CDR3 is CASGLGSANYGYTF. CDR3 coding DNA: TGTGCCAGCGGGCTGGGGTCTGCTAACTATGGCTACACCTTC. This chain uses TRBV9 with TRBJ1-2, with D hard to call. The germline V gene has CDR1 SGDLS and CDR2 YYNGEE. The CDR3 has 14 amino acids. The V end lost 7 bases, the J end lost 0 bases, and 13 bases lay between the germline ends. Combining the CDR3 with reference TRBV9 and TRBJ1-2 gives the whole variable domain DSGVTQTPKHLITATGQRVTLRCSPRSGDLSVYWYQQSLDQGLQFLIQYYNGEERAKGNILERFSAQQFPDLHSELNLSSLELGDSALYFCASGLGSANYGYTFGSGTRLTVV.

V is TRBV28 and J is TRBJ2-5, with TRBD2 as a possible D gene (6 bases). In germline, CDR1 is MDHEN, CDR2 SYDVKM. Deletions cut 4 bases from V and 3 bases from J, with 9 bases between. CDR3 length: 13 amino acids. CDR3 loop: CASSYGGEETQYF. The CDR3 bases are TGTGCCAGCAGTTATGGCGGGGAAGAGACCCAGTACTTC.

This clone was detected only a few times. The chain uses TRBV5-1 and TRBJ2-1; D may be TRBD1 (6 bases). The germline CDR1 and CDR2 sequences are SGHRS and YFSETQ. This CDR3 spans 14 amino acids. V shed 0 bases and J shed 4 bases, with 8 bases lying between them. The DNA of the CDR3 is TGCGCCAGCAGCTTGGGACAGGATTACAATGAGCAGTTCTTC. Its protein is CASSLGQDYNEQFF.

This chain's CDR3 is CASSQDGSENEQFF. CDR3 DNA sequence: TGCGCCAGCAGCCAAGACGGCAGCGAGAATGAGCAGTTCTTC. This sequence joins TRBV4-3 and TRBJ2-1, with D uncertain. This CDR3 region has 14 residues. Germline assignment: CDR1 LGHNA and CDR2 YSLEER. Deletions cut 0 bases from V and 7 bases from J, with 10 bases between.

By share, this clone ranks as medium-sized (0.01 to 0.1%). The J gene is TRBJ1-1, the V gene TRBV19; no reliable D call. Trimming shortened V by 4 bases and J by 1 base, and 7 bases separated the two germline ends. Per germline, CDR1 LNHDA and CDR2 SQIVND (reference sequence). The CDR3 runs to 13 residues. CDR3 coding DNA: TGTGCCAGTAGTAGGGGTACGAACACTGAAGCTTTCTTT. Translation: CASSRGTNTEAFF.

J is TRBJ2-1 and V is TRBV9, with 11 bases matching TRBD2. The V gene's germline CDR1 is SGDLS and CDR2 YYNGEE. V gave up 0 bases and J gave up 1 base; unmatched junction bases: 3. The CDR3 is made up of 17 amino acids. Written as DNA, the CDR3 is TGTGCCAGCAGCGTAGAGGCTAGCGGGGGGTCCTACAATGAGCAGTTCTTC. Amino acid sequence: CASSVEASGGSYNEQFF.

V usage is TRBV10-3 and J usage is TRBJ1-6; TRBD1 might be the D (6 bases). The CDR3 extends over 15 amino acids. Trimming took off 6 bases at V and 6 bases at J, with 15 bases between the two ends. The V gene's germline CDR1 is ENHRY and CDR2 SYGVKD. The CDR3 DNA is TGTGCCATCAGCGAAGAACAGGGCTCTAATTCACCCCTCCACTTT. Its translation is CAISEEQGSNSPLHF.

V is TRBV30 and J is TRBJ1-5; possibly TRBD1 for D (6 bases). Germline values: CDR1 GTSNPN, CDR2 SVGIG (reference sequence). V lost 4 bases and J 5 bases, leaving 12 bases between the germline ends. The CDR3 is made up of 13 amino acids. The CDR3 DNA reads TGTGCCTGGAATCACAGGGCATATCAGCCCCAGCATTTT. Protein: CAWNHRAYQPQHF.

The V call is TRBV29-1, the J call TRBJ1-2, with D possibly matching TRBD1 (6 bases). This CDR3 comprises 14 residues. In germline, CDR1 is SQVTM, CDR2 ANQGSEA. Deletions cut 6 bases from V and 7 bases from J, with 21 bases between. In nucleotides, the CDR3 is TGCAGCGTGTGGGTACTGGGGGCGTCAGGTGGCTACACCTTC. Protein product: CSVWVLGASGGYTF.